The next 17 T cell receptor beta chains were all read from a single sample in a study of blood T cell repertoires in COVID-19. Data came from immunoSEQ multiplex PCR; TCRdb stores just in-frame clones and leaves some out. The profile shows around 320,000 clones, around 85% of them singletons. Material for sequencing was peripheral blood. The receptors were sampled from a human donor in a cohort sampled during active COVID-19.

V is TRBV5-1 and J is TRBJ2-3; 9 nucleotides line up with TRBD2. The CDR3 spans 15 residues. Trimming took 2 bases from V and 3 from J; bases not matched to a gene: 4. CDR1 is SGHRS and CDR2 is YFSETQ in the germline V gene. CDR3 in DNA: TGCGCCAGCAGCTTTAAGCGGGGGGTAACAGATACGCAGTATTTT. Its protein product is CASSFKRGVTDTQYF. The variable domain in full, with the rest retrieved from reference TRBV5-1 and TRBJ2-3, is KAGVTQTPRYLIKTRGQQVTLSCSPISGHRSVSWYQQTPGQGLQFLFEYFSETQRNKGNFPGRFSGRQFSNSRSEMNVSTLELGDSALYLCASSFKRGVTDTQYFGPGTRLTVL.

A single count supports this clone. The chain combines TRBV19 with TRBJ1-2, with D possibly TRBD1 on 5 matching bases. Germline lookup yields CDR1 LNHDA and CDR2 SQIVND (reference sequence). The ends were cut back, 3 bases at V and 4 bases at J, with 15 bases in the middle. The CDR3 length is 15 residues. Here the CDR3 reads CASSIEAGLFYGYTF. For the CDR3, the DNA is TGTGCCAGTAGTATCGAGGCAGGGCTTTTCTATGGCTACACCTTC.

With regard to this clone: One end of the junction does not line up with germline, which may come from a read error. This chain links TRBV7-2 with TRBJ1-2; 8 bases map to TRBD1. The germline V gene has CDR1 SGHTA and CDR2 FQGNSA. There are 16 residues in the CDR3. CDR3 residues: CASSLASGQASYGYTF. The CDR3, as DNA: TGTGCCAGCAGCCTAGCGTCGGGACAGGCCTCCTATGGCTACACCTTC.

The V call is TRBV7-9, the J call TRBJ1-1; no definite D call. Trimming left V 7 bases short and J 6 bases short, with 18 bases between. The CDR3 has 14 residues. Germline CDR1 is SEHNR and CDR2 is FQNEAQ (reference sequence). The CDR3 protein is CASIIDLTRPEAFF. In DNA, the CDR3 is TGTGCCAGCATCATTGACCTGACCAGGCCTGAAGCTTTCTTT. Variable domain in full (rest from reference TRBV7-9 and TRBJ1-1): DTGVSQNPRHKITKRGQNVTFRCDPISEHNRLYWYRQTLGQGPEFLTYFQNEAQLEKSRLLSDRFSAERPKGSFSTLEIQRTEQGDSAMYLCASIIDLTRPEAFFGQGTRLTVV.

The gene calls are TRBV6-5 and TRBJ2-5, with D perhaps matching TRBD1 (6 bases). Between the trimmed V and J ends, which lost 6 bases and 0 bases, there was a span of 14 bases. The germline V gene encodes CDR1 MNHEY and CDR2 SVGAGI. The CDR3 contains 15 residues. CDR3 DNA sequence: TGTGCCAGCAGGTTGGGGCAGGGGTACCAAGAGACCCAGTACTTC. Protein: CASRLGQGYQETQYF.

This clone occurred once. The chain is built from TRBV29-1 and TRBJ2-1; D not certain. Germline V gene sequence: CDR1 SQVTM, CDR2 ANQGSEA. Trimming shortened V by 2 bases and J by 6 bases, and 8 bases separated the two germline ends. The CDR3 consists of 12 residues. Here the CDR3 reads CSVERDTNEQFF. CDR3 in DNA: TGCAGCGTTGAACGTGACACCAATGAGCAGTTCTTC.

The rearrangement links TRBV28 to TRBJ2-1, with D possibly TRBD2 on 6 matching bases. The CDR3 has 17 residues. The V gene's germline CDR1 is MDHEN and CDR2 SYDVKM. The V end lost 3 bases, the J end lost 7 bases, and 22 bases lay between the germline ends. Here the CDR3 DNA reads TGTGCCAGCAGTTTGAACCTAGCGCGACCCTACGAGAATGAGCAGTTCTTC. Translated, it gives CASSLNLARPYENEQFF.

The chain has TRBV24-1 and TRBJ2-2; D is perhaps TRBD1 (5 bases). The CDR3 runs 11 residues. V was clipped by 12 bases and J by 6 bases, with 10 bases between them. CDR1 and CDR2 (germline): KGHDR, SFDVKD. The CDR3 region is CASRGSGELFF. The CDR3 DNA reads as TGTGCCTCAAGGGGATCCGGGGAGCTGTTTTTT.

This chain uses TRBV6-4 with TRBJ1-1, with a weak D call TRBD1 (6 bases). The V end was cut by 9 bases, the J end by 1 base, with 12 bases between. The CDR3 consists of 13 residues. Germline-derived CDR1 and CDR2 are MRHNA and SNTAGT. The CDR3 sequence: CASRTETNTEAFF. Written as DNA, the CDR3 is TGTGCCAGTCGGACAGAGACGAACACTGAAGCTTTCTTT.

V and J are TRBV2 and TRBJ2-3; maybe TRBD1 (5 bases). Trimming removed 8 bases at V and 0 bases at J, with 12 bases between. Per germline, CDR1 SNHLY and CDR2 FYNNEI. This CDR3 has 14 amino acids. As DNA, the CDR3 is TGTGCCAGCCCAGGGCGAATAAGCACAGATACGCAGTATTTT. Protein product: CASPGRISTDTQYF.

The chain combines TRBV3-1 (or the pseudogene TRBV3-2) with TRBJ2-3; D not certain. Deletions cut 4 bases from V and 6 bases from J, with 5 bases between. The germline gives CDR1 LGHDT, CDR2 YNNKEL (reference sequence). The CDR3 has 11 amino acids. The DNA of the CDR3 is TGTGCCAGCAGCCGAGCGGATACGCAGTATTTT. Translating gives CASSRADTQYF.

The chain joins TRBV6-1 to TRBJ1-3; the match to TRBD1 covers 8 bases. CDR1 is MNHNS and CDR2 is SASEGT in the germline V gene. The CDR3 extends over 14 amino acids. V dropped 5 bases and J dropped 6; count of bases not matched to a gene: 6. CDR3 protein: CASSTETGENTIYF. The CDR3 region has the DNA TGTGCCAGCAGTACCGAGACAGGGGAAAACACCATATATTTT.

Here the CDR3 reads CASSTIHTDRTYSGANVLTF. CDR3 sequence (DNA): TGTGCCAGCAGTACGATTCACACTGACAGGACCTACTCTGGGGCCAACGTCCTGACTTTC. The V call is TRBV28, the J call TRBJ2-6; the D gene is possibly TRBD1 (6 bases). The germline V and J ends were trimmed by 5 bases and 0 bases, with 23 bases remaining between them. The V gene's germline CDR1 is MDHEN and CDR2 SYDVKM. CDR3 length: 20 residues.

The chain couples TRBV5-1 to TRBJ1-6; tentatively, D is TRBD1 (5 bases). Deletions cut 0 bases from V and 9 bases from J, with 10 bases between. Per germline, CDR1 SGHRS and CDR2 YFSETQ. This CDR3 contains 14 residues. This CDR3 reads CASSLAGYGSPLHF. The CDR3 nucleotides read TGCGCCAGCAGCTTGGCAGGGTATGGTTCACCCCTCCACTTT.

The chain recombines TRBV3-1 (or the pseudogene TRBV3-2) with TRBJ2-5, with 7 bases fitting TRBD1. Germline trimming cut 4 bases from V and 3 bases from J; bases unmatched to any gene: 5. From germline, CDR1 is LGHDT and CDR2 YNNKEL (reference sequence). The CDR3 consists of 14 residues. The CDR3 DNA reads TGTGCCAGCAGCCGGGACAGAATAAAAGAGACCCAGTACTTC. The encoded protein is CASSRDRIKETQYF.

The rearrangement uses TRBV9 and TRBJ1-2; the D gene is possibly TRBD1 (5 bases). Trimming removed 3 bases from V and 3 bases from J, with 12 bases in between. The CDR3 is 14 amino acids. The germline V gene encodes CDR1 SGDLS and CDR2 YYNGEE. This CDR3 reads CASSGRRGDYGYTF. CDR3 sequence (DNA): TGTGCCAGCAGCGGGCGAAGGGGCGACTATGGCTACACCTTC.

V is TRBV18 and J is TRBJ1-4; D possibly corresponds to TRBD1 (5 bases). Germline values: CDR1 KGHSH, CDR2 LQKENI. The CDR3 length is 16 residues. The V end was cut by 1 base, the J end by 4 bases, with 13 bases between. The CDR3 protein is CASSPRLQEINEKLFF. The CDR3 DNA follows: TGTGCCAGCTCACCACGCTTACAGGAGATTAATGAAAAACTGTTTTTT.